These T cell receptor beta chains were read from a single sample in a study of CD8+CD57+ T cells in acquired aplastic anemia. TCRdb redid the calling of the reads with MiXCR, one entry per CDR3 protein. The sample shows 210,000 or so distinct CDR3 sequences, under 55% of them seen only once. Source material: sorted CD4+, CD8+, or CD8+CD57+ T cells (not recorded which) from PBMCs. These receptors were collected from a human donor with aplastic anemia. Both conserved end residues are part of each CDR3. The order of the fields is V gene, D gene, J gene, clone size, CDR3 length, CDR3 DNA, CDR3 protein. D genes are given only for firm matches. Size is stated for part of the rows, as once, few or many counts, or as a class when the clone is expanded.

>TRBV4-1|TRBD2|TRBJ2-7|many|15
TGCGCCAGCAGCCAAGAGCTAGCGGAAACCTACGAGCAGTACTTC
CASSQELAETYEQYF
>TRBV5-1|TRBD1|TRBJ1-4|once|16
TGCGCCAGCAGTCCCACAACCGGGACAGGGTATGAAAAACTGTTTTTT
CASSPTTGTGYEKLFF
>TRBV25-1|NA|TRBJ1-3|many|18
TGTGCCAGCAGTGAATTGAACAGCCACTTTTTCTCTGGAAACACCATATATTTT
CASSELNSHFFSGNTIYF
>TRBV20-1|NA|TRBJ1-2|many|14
TGCAGTGCTCGAGAGGGGGGAGTCGACTATGGCTACACCTTC
CSAREGGVDYGYTF
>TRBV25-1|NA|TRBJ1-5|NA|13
TGTGCCAGCAGTGAATCGGGGGATCAGCCCCAGCATTTT
CASSESGDQPQHF
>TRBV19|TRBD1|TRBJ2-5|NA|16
TGTGCCAGTAGTAGGACCGGGACAGGGCGGCAAGAGTCCCAGTACTTC
CASSRTGTGRQESQYF
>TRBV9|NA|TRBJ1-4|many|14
TGTGCCAGCAGCGTCGCGGGGGGCGGTGAAAAACTGTTTTTT
CASSVAGGGEKLFF
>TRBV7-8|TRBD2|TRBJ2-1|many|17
TGTGCCAGCAGCCGGATGATGCCGGGACTAGCGGACAATGAGCAGTTCTTC
CASSRMMPGLADNEQFF
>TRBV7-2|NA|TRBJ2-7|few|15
TGTGCCAGCAGCAGCAAAACCGGGACGGCCTACGAGCAGTACTTC
CASSSKTGTAYEQYF
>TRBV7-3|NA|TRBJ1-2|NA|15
TGTGCCAGCAGCCGGGGGACGGAAGCTAACTATGGCTACACCTTC
CASSRGTEANYGYTF
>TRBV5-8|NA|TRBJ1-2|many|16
TGTGCCAGCAGCTCTCGAGATACAGGGAGTGGAAGAAGCTACACCTTC
CASSSRDTGSGRSYTF
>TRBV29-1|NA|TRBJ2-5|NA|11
TGCTCGGCGGGGAGGCAGGAGACCCAGTACTTC
CSAGRQETQYF
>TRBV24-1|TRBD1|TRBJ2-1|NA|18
TGTGCCACCAGTGATTGGGGACAGGGGGCAGGCTCCTACAATGAGCAGTTCTTC
CATSDWGQGAGSYNEQFF
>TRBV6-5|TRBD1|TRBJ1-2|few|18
TGTGCCAGCAGTTACTCGGGGTTACGGACAGGGGGCAACTATGGCTACACCTTC
CASSYSGLRTGGNYGYTF
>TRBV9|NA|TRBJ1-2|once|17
NA
CASSVGGQTSSNYGCTF
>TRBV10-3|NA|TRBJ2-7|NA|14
TGTGCCATCAGTGAGTCGACCCAGATCTACGAGCAGTACTTC
CAISESTQIYEQYF
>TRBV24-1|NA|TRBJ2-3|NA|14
TGTGCCACCAGTGACTCTCGGATCACAGATACGCAGTATTTT
CATSDSRITDTQYF
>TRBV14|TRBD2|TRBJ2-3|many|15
TGTGCCAGCAGCCGACGGGGGGGCAGCACAGATACGCAGTATTTT
CASSRRGGSTDTQYF
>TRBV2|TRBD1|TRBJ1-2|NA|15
TGTGCCAGCAGTTCCATTCGGGACAGTAACTATGGCTACACCTTC
CASSSIRDSNYGYTF
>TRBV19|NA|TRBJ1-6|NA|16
TGTGCCAGTACCCGGGGGGGAACAGCGCGCAATTCACCCCTCCACTTT
CASTRGGTARNSPLHF
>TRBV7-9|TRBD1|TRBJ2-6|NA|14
TGTGCTAGCAGCCCCTCGACAGGGTCCAACGTCCTGACTTTC
CASSPSTGSNVLTF
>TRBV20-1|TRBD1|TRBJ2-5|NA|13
TGCAGTGCCAGCCGGACAGGGTTCGAGACCCAGTACTTC
CSASRTGFETQYF
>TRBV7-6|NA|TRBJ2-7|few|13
TGTGCCAGCAGCCCGAAGACAGACTACGAGCAGTACTTC
CASSPKTDYEQYF
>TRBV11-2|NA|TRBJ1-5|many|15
TGTGCCAGCAGCCCCAAACGAACCAGCAATCAGCCCCAGCATTTT
CASSPKRTSNQPQHF
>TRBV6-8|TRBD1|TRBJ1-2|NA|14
TGTGCCAGCAGTTACCAGCAGGGGGCGTATGGCTACACCTTC
CASSYQQGAYGYTF
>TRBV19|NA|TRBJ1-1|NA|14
TGTGCCAGTAGTATAGAGCACAGCCTGACGCGAGCTTTCTTT
CASSIEHSLTRAFF
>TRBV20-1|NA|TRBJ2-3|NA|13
TGCAGTGCTAGTAGCCTAGCGCCAGATACGCAGTATTTT
CSASSLAPDTQYF
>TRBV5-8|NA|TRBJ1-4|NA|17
TGTGCCAGCAGCGGCGCCCCTGACCGATCCCCGGGTGAAAAACTGTTTTTT
CASSGAPDRSPGEKLFF
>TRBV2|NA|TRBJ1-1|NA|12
TGTGCCAGCAGGGATAGCAGAGATGAAGCCCTCTTT
CASRDSRDEALF
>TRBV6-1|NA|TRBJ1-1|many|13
TGTGCCAGCAGGGCGACAGTGAACACTGAAGCTTTCTTT
CASRATVNTEAFF
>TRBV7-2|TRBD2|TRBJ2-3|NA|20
TGTGCCAGCAGCTTATTAGGTAGTCTGGCTAGCGGGGGGGTCCAGGATACGCAGTATTTT
CASSLLGSLASGGVQDTQYF
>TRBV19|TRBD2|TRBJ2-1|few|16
TGTGCCAGTAGTGCCCGACTAGCGGGGGGGCGTTATGAGCAGTTCTTC
CASSARLAGGRYEQFF
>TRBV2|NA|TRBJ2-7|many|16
TGTGCCAGCAGCCATATCGGCCTCCGGGGGTCCTACGAGCAGTACTTC
CASSHIGLRGSYEQYF
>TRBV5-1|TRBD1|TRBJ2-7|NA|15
TGCGCCAGCAGTGATTTACAGGGGCGACCCTGCGAGCAGTACTTC
CASSDLQGRPCEQYF
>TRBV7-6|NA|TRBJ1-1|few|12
TGTGCCAGCAGCTTAAGTGGCCCCAGAGATTTCTTT
CASSLSGPRDFF
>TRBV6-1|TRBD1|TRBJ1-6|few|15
TGTGCCAGCAGCCCGCCCGGGACAGGGAATTCACCCCCCCACTTT
CASSPPGTGNSPPHF
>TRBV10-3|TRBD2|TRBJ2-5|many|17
TGTGCCATCAGTGAGTTCAGCGGGGGGGCCTCACGAGAGACCCAGTACTTC
CAISEFSGGASRETQYF
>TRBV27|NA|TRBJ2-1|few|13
TGTGCCAGCAGTTTACCGGGGGCCGGGGAGCAGTTCTTC
CASSLPGAGEQFF
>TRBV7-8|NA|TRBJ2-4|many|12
TGTGCCAGCAGCTTGCCCCGAAACATTCAGTACTTC
CASSLPRNIQYF
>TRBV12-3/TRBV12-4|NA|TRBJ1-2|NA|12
TGTGCCAGCAGCAATGGGACGGCTGGAAACACCTTC
CASSNGTAGNTF
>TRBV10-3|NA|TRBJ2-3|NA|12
TGTGCCACCGGGGGAAACACAGATACGCAGTATTTT
CATGGNTDTQYF
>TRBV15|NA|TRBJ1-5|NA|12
TGTGCCACCAGCAGGAACTGGCAGCCCCAGCATTTT
CATSRNWQPQHF
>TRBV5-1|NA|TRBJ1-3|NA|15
TGCGCCAGCAGCGCCAACACCGGCTCTGGAACCACCATATATTTT
CASSANTGSGTTIYF
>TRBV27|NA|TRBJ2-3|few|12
TGTGCCAGCGGGGTAAGCACAGATACGCAGTATTTT
CASGVSTDTQYF
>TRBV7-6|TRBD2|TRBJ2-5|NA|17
TGTGCCAGCAGCCTGGGACTAGCGGGAGGGACCCAAGAGACCCAGTACTTC
CASSLGLAGGTQETQYF
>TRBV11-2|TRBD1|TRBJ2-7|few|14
TGTGCCAGCAGCTCGGAGACAGGGACCTACGAGCAGTACTTC
CASSSETGTYEQYF
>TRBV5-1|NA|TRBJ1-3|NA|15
TGCGCCAGCAGCTTGGGGCAGGCCTCTGGAAACACCATATATTTT
CASSLGQASGNTIYF